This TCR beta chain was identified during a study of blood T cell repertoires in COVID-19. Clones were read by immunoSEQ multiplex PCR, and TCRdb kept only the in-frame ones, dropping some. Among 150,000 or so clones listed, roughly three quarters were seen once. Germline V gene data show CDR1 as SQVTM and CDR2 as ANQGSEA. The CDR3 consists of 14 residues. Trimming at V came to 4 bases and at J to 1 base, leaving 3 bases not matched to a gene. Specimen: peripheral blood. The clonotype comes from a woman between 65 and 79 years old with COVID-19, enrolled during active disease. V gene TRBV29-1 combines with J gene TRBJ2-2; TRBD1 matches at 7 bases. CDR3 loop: CSVADRVNTGELFF. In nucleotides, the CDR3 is TGCAGCGTTGCCGACAGGGTGAACACCGGGGAGCTGTTTTTT.